The 8 T cell receptor beta chains in this list originate from one sample, sequenced in a study of T cells in Graves' hyperthyroidism and ophthalmopathy. TCR beta CDR3 regions were amplified from RNA. HTBI primers were employed in a first-round RT-PCR of the TCR CDR3. A single record per CDR3 protein comes from TCRdb applying MiXCR to the multiplex PCR reads. Among hundreds of thousands of distinct CDR3 sequences listed, 12% to 15% were seen once. Sequencing used blood. The receptor set was obtained from a woman aged 18-29 years with Graves' hyperthyroidism.

This clonotype was detected many times. This CDR3 reads CASSRDVTTGYEQYF. The CDR3 coding sequence is TGTGCCAGCAGCCGCGACGTTACAACGGGCTACGAGCAGTACTTC. The chain employs TRBV7-2 and TRBJ2-7; no definite D call. The V end lost 5 bases, the J end lost 3 bases, and 17 bases lay between the germline ends. This CDR3 comprises 15 residues. Germline values: CDR1 SGHTA, CDR2 FQGNSA.

The J gene is TRBJ1-1, the V gene TRBV29-1; no reliable D call. This CDR3 has 15 amino acids. Trimming cost V 6 bases and J 0 bases, with 17 bases left between them. Germline V CDR1 and CDR2: SQVTM, ANQGSEA. CDR3 in amino acids: CSVADRRLLNTEAFF. CDR3 DNA sequence: TGCAGCGTCGCGGACCGGCGACTACTGAACACTGAAGCTTTCTTT.

This clonotype was recorded a few times. The chain joins TRBV30 to TRBJ2-5, with 10 nucleotides matching TRBD2. The CDR3 totals 14 residues. Per the germline V gene, CDR1 is GTSNPN and CDR2 is SVGIG (reference sequence). V trimming: 4 bases; J trimming: 4 bases; junction bases outside the gene matches: 6. The CDR3: CAWTYGTSVETQYF. CDR3 DNA: TGTGCCTGGACATATGGGACTAGCGTAGAGACCCAGTACTTC.

The gene calls are TRBV30 and TRBJ1-1, with D perhaps matching TRBD1 (6 bases). The germline V gene encodes CDR1 GTSNPN and CDR2 SVGIG (reference sequence). V shed 5 bases and J shed 1 base, with 23 bases lying between them. CDR3 length: 17 amino acids. In DNA form, the CDR3 reads TGTGCCTGGTTTCCCAAAAACACAGGGTCGAGGAACACTGAAGCTTTCTTT. It codes for CAWFPKNTGSRNTEAFF.

At least ten counts were recorded for this clonotype. The chain uses TRBV7-2 and TRBJ2-7, with 14 nucleotides matching TRBD2. The CDR3 sequence is 16 residues long. Germline V gene lookup returns CDR1 SGHTA and CDR2 FQGNSA. The junction had 10 bases not matched to a gene; V was cut back by 7 bases and J by 5 bases. The CDR3 is CASIPNGLAGGHEQYF. CDR3 coding DNA: TGTGCCAGCATCCCTAATGGACTAGCGGGAGGCCACGAGCAGTACTTC.

This clonotype was detected a few times. This chain connects TRBV19 to TRBJ2-7, with no clear D. The CDR3 runs to 14 residues. CDR1 is LNHDA and CDR2 is SQIVND in the germline V gene (reference sequence). The germline V and J ends were trimmed by 4 bases and 0 bases, with 10 bases remaining between them. The chain's CDR3 is CASSKGTISYEQYF. CDR3 DNA: TGTGCCAGTAGTAAGGGAACGATCTCCTACGAGCAGTACTTC.

This clonotype appeared a few times. This chain uses TRBV19 with TRBJ2-1, with 10 bases lining up with TRBD2. Germline CDR1 LNHDA, CDR2 SQIVND (reference sequence). The CDR3 covers 16 residues. Unmatched junction bases numbered 4, after V lost 5 bases and J lost 0 bases. CDR3 nucleotide sequence: TGTGCCAGTAGTCCTACTAGCGGGAACTCCTACAATGAGCAGTTCTTC. Protein sequence: CASSPTSGNSYNEQFF.

The chain has TRBV20-1 and TRBJ2-1, with 10 bases matching TRBD2. CDR3 length equals 16 residues. Unmatched junction bases numbered 9, after V lost 7 bases and J lost 0 bases. The germline V gene has CDR1 DFQATT and CDR2 SNEGSKA (reference sequence). The CDR3: CSGTGASGSSYNEQFF. Written as DNA, the CDR3 is TGCAGTGGAACCGGGGCTAGCGGGAGCTCCTACAATGAGCAGTTCTTC.